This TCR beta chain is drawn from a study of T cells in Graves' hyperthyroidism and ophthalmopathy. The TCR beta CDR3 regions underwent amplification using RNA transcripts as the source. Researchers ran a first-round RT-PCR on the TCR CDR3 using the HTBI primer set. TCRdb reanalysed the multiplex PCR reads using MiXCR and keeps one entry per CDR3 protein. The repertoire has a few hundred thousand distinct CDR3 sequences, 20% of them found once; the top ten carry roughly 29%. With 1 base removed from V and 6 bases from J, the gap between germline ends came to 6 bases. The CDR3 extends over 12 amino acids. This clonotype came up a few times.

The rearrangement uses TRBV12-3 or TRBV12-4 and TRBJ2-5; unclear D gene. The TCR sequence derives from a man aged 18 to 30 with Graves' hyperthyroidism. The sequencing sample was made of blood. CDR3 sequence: CASSLVGQTQYF. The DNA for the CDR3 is TGTGCCAGCAGTTTAGTTGGACAGACCCAGTACTTC.